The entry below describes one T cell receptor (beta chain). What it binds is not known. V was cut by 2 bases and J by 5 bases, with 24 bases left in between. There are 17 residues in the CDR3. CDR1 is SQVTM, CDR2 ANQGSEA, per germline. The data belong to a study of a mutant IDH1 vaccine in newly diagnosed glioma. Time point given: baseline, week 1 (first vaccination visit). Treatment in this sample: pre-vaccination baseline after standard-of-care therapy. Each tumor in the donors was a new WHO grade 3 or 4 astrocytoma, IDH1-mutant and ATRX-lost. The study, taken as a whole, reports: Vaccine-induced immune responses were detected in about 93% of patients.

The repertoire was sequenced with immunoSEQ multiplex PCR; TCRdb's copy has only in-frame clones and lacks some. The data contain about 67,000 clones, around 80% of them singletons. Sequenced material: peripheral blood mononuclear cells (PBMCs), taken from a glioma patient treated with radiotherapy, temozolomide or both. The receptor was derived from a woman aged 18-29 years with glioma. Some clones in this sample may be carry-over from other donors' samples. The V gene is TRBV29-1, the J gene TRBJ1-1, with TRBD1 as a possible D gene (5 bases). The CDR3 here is CSVEFPGTQSRTTEAFF. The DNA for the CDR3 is TGCAGCGTTGAATTTCCCGGGACTCAGTCCCGGACAACTGAAGCTTTCTTT. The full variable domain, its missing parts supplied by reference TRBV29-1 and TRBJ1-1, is SAVISQKPSRDICQRGTSLTIQCQVDSQVTMMFWYRQQPGQSLTLIATANQGSEATYESGFVIDKFPISRPNLTFSTLTVSNMSPEDSSIYLCSVEFPGTQSRTTEAFFGQGTRLTVV.